This TCR beta chain was sequenced in a study of blood T cell repertoires in COVID-19 (dated by TCRdb to 2020 to 2021). Broadly, across the study: Samples from collaborators originated in the United States, Italy and Spain and spanned both the acute and convalescent phases of COVID-19. The repertoires were released in a freely available public database meant as a resource for research on the immune response to SARS-CoV-2. Deeply sampled blood TCRbeta repertoires from subjects exposed to, actively infected with, or recovered from COVID-19 were included in the dataset. Sample metadata almost always included a de-identified subject ID, COVID-19 status, age in years and sex. The samples were drawn from the first 160 participants of the ongoing ImmuneRACE study and from 1,200 or so subjects provided by 6 global collaborators. The material from the prospective study consisted of cDNA or gDNA derived from T cells, B-cell-depleted T cells, or PBMCs. HLA class I and class II types, where available, came from metadata supplied by the sample provider rather than from assay-based typing.

The collaborating institutions used their own protocols to collect whole blood in K2EDTA tubes. For TCRbeta analysis, collaborator samples were shipped as frozen whole blood, as isolated PBMCs, or as DNA extracted from either sample type. TCRbeta CDR3 regions were amplified from genomic DNA using the immunoSEQ Assay, a bias-controlled multiplex PCR. The authors' analysis ran thus. Nucleated cell counts per sample were estimated from amplification of reference gene primers within the assay. To quantify the absolute abundance of each unique TCRbeta CDR3 rearrangement, sequence reads were collapsed and filtered. For each sample, productive Simpson clonality was calculated by taking the square root of Simpson's diversity index across productive rearrangements. Imported from immuneACCESS, the table was reduced by TCRdb to in-frame sequences with V and J called. These copies leave out some clones; in studies compared against another copy, an unresolved V gene accounts for under half, and the cause of the remainder is not known. V and J calls and clone size follow that table, whereas D and trimming were derived from the DNA. Recorded for this sample are 100,000 or so clones; about 82% of them occurred a single time. The ten largest account for about an eighth of the sample.

This clone has just a few counts. Its antigen is unknown. The sample holds no much larger clone one base away, and base qualities are not on file. What the study reported, not specific to this receptor: Clinical and demographic metadata were provided uncurated, with the amount varying by source and participant.

This TCR was recovered from a woman aged 55 to 70 in a cohort sampled during active or convalescent COVID-19. The material sequenced was peripheral blood.

The DNA reads TGTGCCAGCAGCTTAATGGCAGGAACCTACAATGAGCAGTTCTTC. Its protein reads: CASSLMAGTYNEQFF. The rearranged chain carries TRBV7-3 and TRBJ2-1, with no reliable assignment of the D segment. CDR1 and CDR2 are read off the germline V gene as SGHTA and FQGTGA. The germline ends are 9 bases apart after V is trimmed by 1 base and J by 2 bases. The CDR3 covers 15 residues, taking in both the cysteine and the phenylalanine. The retained sequence is limited to the CDR3, 45 bases, with the frame set at the first base. With all but the CDR3 taken from the reference TRBV7-3 and TRBJ2-1 genes, the full variable domain is: GAGVSQTPSNKVTEKGKYVELRCDPISGHTALYWYRQSLGQGPEFLIYFQGTGAADDSGLPNDRFFAVRPEGSVSTLKIQRTERGDSAVYLCASSLMAGTYNEQFFGPGTRLTVL.